A single sample is the source of the 20 T cell receptor beta chains below, sequenced in a study of cytomegalovirus exposure and HLA in healthy donors. PCR primers comprised 60 Vbeta and 13 Jbeta primers. This table comes from immunoSEQ multiplex PCR, and its TCRdb copy is limited to in-frame clones, with some not included. The table records 85,000 to 120,000 clones, roughly four fifths of them present only once. Sequencing was performed on PBMCs. Receptor source: a male donor in good health and CMV-seropositive.

This sequence joins TRBV4-3 and TRBJ1-2, with D hard to call. Per germline, CDR1 LGHNA and CDR2 YSLEER. This CDR3 has 15 amino acids. V lost 3 bases and J lost 5, with 16 bases in between. The CDR3 spells CASSQLGVSGYGYTF. The CDR3 nucleotides are TGCGCCAGCAGCCAGCTGGGAGTATCGGGATATGGCTACACCTTC.

The CDR3 coding sequence is TGCGCCAGCAGCTTGGTCCAGGGAAGGGCCAACGTCCTGACTTTC. Translated, it gives CASSLVQGRANVLTF. The chain joins TRBV5-1 to TRBJ2-6; a possible D gene is TRBD1 (5 bases). Germline CDR1 reads SGHRS; CDR2 reads YFSETQ. The CDR3 has 15 amino acids. V lost 0 bases and J 5 bases, leaving 9 bases between the germline ends.

This clone was observed a few times. This chain links TRBV5-6 with TRBJ2-6; D is uncertain. V shed 1 base and J shed 1 base, with 9 bases lying between them. Germline values: CDR1 SGHDT, CDR2 YYEEEE. CDR3 length: 16 residues. Here the CDR3 DNA reads TGTGCCAGCAGCTTGTCTTTGAGATCTGGGGCCAACGTCCTGACTTTC. It yields the protein CASSLSLRSGANVLTF.

The V call is TRBV5-1, the J call TRBJ1-2; 7 bases match TRBD1. Germline CDR1 and CDR2: SGHRS and YFSETQ. The CDR3 runs 12 residues. V lost 4 bases and J lost 5; bases outside the gene matches: 2. The CDR3 region is CASSPDRYGYTF. The CDR3 coding sequence is TGCGCCAGCAGCCCGGACAGGTATGGCTACACCTTC. The full variable domain, with the rest looked up from reference TRBV5-1 and TRBJ1-2, is KAGVTQTPRYLIKTRGQQVTLSCSPISGHRSVSWYQQTPGQGLQFLFEYFSETQRNKGNFPGRFSGRQFSNSRSEMNVSTLELGDSALYLCASSPDRYGYTFGSGTRLTVV.

The chain recombines TRBV2 with TRBJ2-5; perhaps TRBD1 as D (7 bases). Per the germline V gene, CDR1 is SNHLY and CDR2 is FYNNEI. This CDR3 has 14 residues. V dropped 6 bases and J dropped 5 bases, with 16 bases sitting between them. Here the CDR3 DNA reads TGTGCCAGCAGGGTCAGGGGGGAAGGGGAGACCCAGTACTTC. The encoded protein is CASRVRGEGETQYF.

The CDR3 DNA reads as TGTGCCTGGAACTCAGGGTACAATCAGCCCCAGCATTTT. This sequence encodes CAWNSGYNQPQHF. The V and J genes are TRBV30 and TRBJ1-5; TRBD1 is a possible D gene (5 bases). CDR1 is GTSNPN and CDR2 is SVGIG in the germline V gene (reference sequence). The CDR3 has 13 amino acids. V shed 4 bases and J shed 3 bases, with 10 bases lying between them.

Here the CDR3 reads CSVLGTLGNTIYF. Here the CDR3 DNA reads TGCAGCGTCCTCGGGACTCTTGGAAACACCATATATTTT. The chain is built from TRBV29-1 and TRBJ1-3; TRBD1 might be the D (5 bases). From germline, CDR1 is SQVTM and CDR2 ANQGSEA. The CDR3 covers 13 residues. Trimming pared 6 bases from V and 3 bases from J, leaving 12 bases between.

The chain has TRBV6-5 and TRBJ2-5, with D perhaps matching TRBD2 (6 bases). Between the trimmed V and J ends, which lost 1 base and 5 bases, there was a span of 8 bases. CDR3 length: 13 residues. CDR1 is MNHEY, CDR2 SVGAGI, per germline. The CDR3 loop reads CASSYYSGETQYF. CDR3 DNA sequence: TGTGCCAGCAGTTACTATAGCGGTGAGACCCAGTACTTC.

The genes are TRBV14 and TRBJ1-1, with a tentative D call TRBD1 (6 bases). V dropped 1 base and J dropped 3 bases, with 15 bases sitting between them. The CDR3 spans 16 residues. The germline V gene has CDR1 SGHDN and CDR2 FVKESK. CDR3 DNA: TGTGCCAGCAGCCAAGGAGGGCAGGGGCTATACACTGAAGCTTTCTTT. The encoded protein is CASSQGGQGLYTEAFF.

The chain employs TRBV7-6 and TRBJ2-5, with D unresolved. Per germline, CDR1 SGHVS and CDR2 FNYEAQ. V was clipped by 1 base and J by 4 bases, with 7 bases between them. CDR3 length equals 13 residues. The CDR3 DNA reads TGTGCCAGCAGCTTAGAGGCAGGAGAGACCCAGTACTTC. Residues: CASSLEAGETQYF.

The rearrangement links TRBV5-1 to TRBJ1-4, with TRBD1 matching over 7 bases. The CDR3 runs 15 residues. Germline CDR1 reads SGHRS; CDR2 reads YFSETQ. J lost 6 bases, V lost 3 bases, and 8 bases had no gene match. The CDR3 here is CASSSEGAEYEKLFF. CDR3 DNA: TGCGCCAGCAGCTCGGAGGGGGCCGAGTATGAAAAACTGTTTTTT.

This clone was detected a few times. The rearrangement uses TRBV9 and TRBJ2-5; TRBD1 matches at 11 bases. Germline V gives CDR1 SGDLS, CDR2 YYNGEE. V shed 0 bases, J shed 5 bases, and the junction held 6 bases outside the gene matches. The CDR3 extends over 16 amino acids. This chain's CDR3 is CASSVEDRGLEETQYF. The CDR3 coding sequence is TGTGCCAGCAGCGTAGAGGACAGGGGGCTGGAGGAGACCCAGTACTTC.

The chain couples TRBV7-3 to TRBJ2-2, with 8 bases identical to TRBD2. The germline V gene has CDR1 SGHTA and CDR2 FQGTGA. The CDR3 has 15 amino acids. The junction had 9 bases not matched to a gene; V was cut back by 6 bases and J by 6 bases. The CDR3 here is CASRRISGGSGELFF. In DNA form, the CDR3 reads TGTGCCAGCAGACGAATCAGCGGGGGATCCGGGGAGCTGTTTTTT.

This chain connects TRBV5-1 to TRBJ1-2, with 8 bases identical to TRBD1. This CDR3 has 16 residues. Germline lookup yields CDR1 SGHRS and CDR2 YFSETQ. V lost 4 bases to trimming and J lost 6 bases; unmatched junction nucleotides: 14. CDR3 region: CASSRDRGPKNHGYTF. CDR3 coding DNA: TGCGCCAGCAGCCGAGACAGGGGCCCTAAGAACCATGGCTACACCTTC.

The chain combines TRBV5-1 with TRBJ2-1; the match to TRBD2 covers 11 bases. V lost 7 bases and J lost 7; bases outside the gene matches: 10. CDR1 and CDR2 (germline): SGHRS, YFSETQ. This CDR3 is 15 amino acids long. In nucleotides, the CDR3 is TGCGCCAGCCTAGGAGTAGCGGGAGGGCCAAATGAGCAGTTCTTC. It yields the protein CASLGVAGGPNEQFF.

This clone was observed a handful of times. The J gene is TRBJ2-7, the V gene TRBV7-6; tentatively, D is TRBD1 (6 bases). V lost 1 base, J lost 4 bases, and 17 bases lay in between. CDR1 and CDR2 (germline): SGHVS, FNYEAQ. CDR3 length equals 16 residues. Written as DNA, the CDR3 is TGTGCCAGCAGCTTAGGTTTAAGGGCAGGGGAATACGAGCAGTACTTC. The encoded protein is CASSLGLRAGEYEQYF.

The chain is built from TRBV5-6 and TRBJ2-7; D unresolved. The germline gives CDR1 SGHDT, CDR2 YYEEEE. The CDR3 extends over 15 amino acids. V lost 1 base, J lost 1 base, and 12 bases lay in between. The CDR3 spells CASSLLAAASYEQYF. The CDR3 bases are TGTGCCAGCAGCTTGCTCGCTGCGGCTTCCTACGAGCAGTACTTC.

V usage is TRBV28 and J usage is TRBJ2-5, with D unresolved. V shed 4 bases and J shed 4 bases, with 7 bases lying between them. Per germline, CDR1 MDHEN and CDR2 SYDVKM. The CDR3 loop spans 12 amino acids. The CDR3 DNA sequence: TGTGCCAGCAGTTGGGCGCGAGAGACCCAGTACTTC. This encodes CASSWARETQYF.

The rearrangement links TRBV7-8 to TRBJ1-1, with D perhaps matching TRBD1 (6 bases). From germline, CDR1 is SGHVS and CDR2 FQNEAQ. Trimming cost V 6 bases and J 1 base, with 18 bases left between them. This CDR3 is 16 amino acids long. CDR3 protein: CASRTTGSGTNTEAFF. The CDR3 coding sequence is TGTGCCAGCAGGACAACAGGGTCGGGGACGAACACTGAAGCTTTCTTT.

The chain carries TRBV27 and TRBJ1-2; D is perhaps TRBD1 (6 bases). Between the trimmed V and J ends, which lost 5 bases and 4 bases, there was a span of 11 bases. This CDR3 contains 13 residues. Germline V lookup: CDR1 MNHEY, CDR2 SMNVEV (reference sequence). For the CDR3, the DNA is TGTGCCAGCAGTAACAGGGTGGGCTATGGCTACACCTTC. This translates into CASSNRVGYGYTF.